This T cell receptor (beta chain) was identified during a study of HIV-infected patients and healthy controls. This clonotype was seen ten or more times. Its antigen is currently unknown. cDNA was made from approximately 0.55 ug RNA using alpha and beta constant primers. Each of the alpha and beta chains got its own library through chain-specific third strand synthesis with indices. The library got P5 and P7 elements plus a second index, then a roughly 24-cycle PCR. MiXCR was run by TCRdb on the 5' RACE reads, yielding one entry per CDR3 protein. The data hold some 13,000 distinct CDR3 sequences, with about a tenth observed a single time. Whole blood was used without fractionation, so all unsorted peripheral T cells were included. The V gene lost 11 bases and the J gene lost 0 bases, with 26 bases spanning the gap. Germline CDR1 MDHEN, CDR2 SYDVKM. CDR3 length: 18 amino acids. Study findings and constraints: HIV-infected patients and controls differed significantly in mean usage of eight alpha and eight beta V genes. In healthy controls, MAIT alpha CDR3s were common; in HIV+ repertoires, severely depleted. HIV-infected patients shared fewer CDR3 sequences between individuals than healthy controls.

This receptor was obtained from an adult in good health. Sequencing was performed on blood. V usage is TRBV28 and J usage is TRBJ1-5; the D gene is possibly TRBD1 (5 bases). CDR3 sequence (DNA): TGTGCCCGCGGGAAGGGGCAGCCATCCAACTATAGCAATCAGCCCCAGCATTTT. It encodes CARGKGQPSNYSNQPQHF.